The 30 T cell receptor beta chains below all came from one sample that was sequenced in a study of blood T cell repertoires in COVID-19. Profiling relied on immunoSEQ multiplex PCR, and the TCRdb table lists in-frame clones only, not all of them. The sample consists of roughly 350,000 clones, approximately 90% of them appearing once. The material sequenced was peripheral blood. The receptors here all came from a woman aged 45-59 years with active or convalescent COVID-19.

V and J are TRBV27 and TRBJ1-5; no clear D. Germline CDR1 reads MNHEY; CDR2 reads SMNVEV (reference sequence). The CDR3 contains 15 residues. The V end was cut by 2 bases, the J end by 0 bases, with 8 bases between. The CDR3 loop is CASSLGGGSNQPQHF. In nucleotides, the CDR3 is TGTGCCAGCAGTTTAGGTGGCGGTAGCAATCAGCCCCAGCATTTT.

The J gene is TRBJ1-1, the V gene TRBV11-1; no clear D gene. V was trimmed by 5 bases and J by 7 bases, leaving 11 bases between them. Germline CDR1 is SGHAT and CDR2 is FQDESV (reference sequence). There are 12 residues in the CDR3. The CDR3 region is CASSAEDGEAFF. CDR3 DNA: TGTGCCAGCAGCGCGGAGGACGGTGAAGCTTTCTTT.

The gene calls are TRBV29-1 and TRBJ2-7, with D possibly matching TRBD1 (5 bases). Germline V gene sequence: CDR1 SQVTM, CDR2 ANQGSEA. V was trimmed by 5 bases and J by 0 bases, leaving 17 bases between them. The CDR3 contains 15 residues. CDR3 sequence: CSVKVPGRPSYEQYF. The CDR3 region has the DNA TGCAGCGTTAAAGTTCCAGGGCGACCCTCCTACGAGCAGTACTTC.

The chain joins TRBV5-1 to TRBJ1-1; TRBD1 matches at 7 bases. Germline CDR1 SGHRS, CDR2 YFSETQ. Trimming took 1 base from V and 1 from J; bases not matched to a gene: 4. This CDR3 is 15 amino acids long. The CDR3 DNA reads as TGCGCCAGCAGCTTGTCGGGACAGCCGAACACTGAAGCTTTCTTT. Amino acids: CASSLSGQPNTEAFF.

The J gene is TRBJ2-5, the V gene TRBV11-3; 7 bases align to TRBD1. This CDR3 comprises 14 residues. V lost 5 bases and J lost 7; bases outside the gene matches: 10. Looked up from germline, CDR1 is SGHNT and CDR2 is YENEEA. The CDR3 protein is CASSHTGAEGTQYF. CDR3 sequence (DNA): TGTGCCAGCAGCCATACAGGGGCCGAGGGGACCCAGTACTTC.

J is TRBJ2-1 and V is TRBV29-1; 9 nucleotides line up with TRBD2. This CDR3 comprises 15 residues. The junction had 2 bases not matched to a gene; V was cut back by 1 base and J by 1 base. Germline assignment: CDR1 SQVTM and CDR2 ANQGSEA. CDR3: CSVEGAGGSYNEQFF. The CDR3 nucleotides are TGCAGCGTTGAAGGGGCGGGGGGGTCCTACAATGAGCAGTTCTTC.

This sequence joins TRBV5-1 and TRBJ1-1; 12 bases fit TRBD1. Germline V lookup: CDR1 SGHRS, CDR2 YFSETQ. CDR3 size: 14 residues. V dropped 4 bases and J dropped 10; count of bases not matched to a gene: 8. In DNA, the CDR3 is TGCGCCAGCAGCAGCCGGGACAGGGGGCCTGCAGCTTTCTTT. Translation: CASSSRDRGPAAFF.

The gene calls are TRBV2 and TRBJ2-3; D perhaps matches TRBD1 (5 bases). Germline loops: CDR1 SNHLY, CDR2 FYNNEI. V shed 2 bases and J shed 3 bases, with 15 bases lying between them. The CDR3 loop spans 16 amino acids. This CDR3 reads CASSENGQGRTDTQYF. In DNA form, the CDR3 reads TGTGCCAGCAGTGAAAACGGGCAGGGAAGGACAGATACGCAGTATTTT.

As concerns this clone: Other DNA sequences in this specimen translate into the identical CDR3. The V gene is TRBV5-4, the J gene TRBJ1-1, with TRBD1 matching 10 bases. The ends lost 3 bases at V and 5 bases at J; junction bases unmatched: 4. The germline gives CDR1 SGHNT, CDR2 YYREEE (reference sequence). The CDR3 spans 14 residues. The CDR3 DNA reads TGTGCCAGCAGCTACGACAGGGGGCGAACTGAAGCTTTCTTT. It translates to CASSYDRGRTEAFF. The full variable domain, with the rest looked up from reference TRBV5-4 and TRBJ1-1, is ETGVTQSPTHLIKTRGQQVTLRCSSQSGHNTVSWYQQALGQGPQFIFQYYREEENGRGNFPPRFSGLQFPNYSSELNVNALELDDSALYLCASSYDRGRTEAFFGQGTRLTVV.

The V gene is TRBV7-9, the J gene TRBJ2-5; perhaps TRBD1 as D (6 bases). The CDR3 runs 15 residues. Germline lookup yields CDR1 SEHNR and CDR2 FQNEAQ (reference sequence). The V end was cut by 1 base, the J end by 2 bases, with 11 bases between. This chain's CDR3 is CASSLESGVQETQYF. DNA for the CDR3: TGTGCCAGCAGCTTAGAGTCAGGGGTTCAAGAGACCCAGTACTTC.

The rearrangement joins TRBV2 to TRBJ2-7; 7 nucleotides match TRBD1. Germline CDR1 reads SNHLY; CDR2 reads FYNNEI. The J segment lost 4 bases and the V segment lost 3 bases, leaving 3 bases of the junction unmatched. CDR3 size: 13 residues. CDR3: CASSDARGYEQYF. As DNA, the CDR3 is TGTGCCAGCAGTGATGCCAGGGGGTACGAGCAGTACTTC.

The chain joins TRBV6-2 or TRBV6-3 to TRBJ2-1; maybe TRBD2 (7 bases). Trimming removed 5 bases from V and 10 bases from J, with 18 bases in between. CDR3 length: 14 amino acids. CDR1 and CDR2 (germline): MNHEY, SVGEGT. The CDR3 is CASSLSGEGGEQFF. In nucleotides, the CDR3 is TGTGCCAGCAGTCTTTCGGGGGAGGGGGGGGAGCAGTTCTTC.

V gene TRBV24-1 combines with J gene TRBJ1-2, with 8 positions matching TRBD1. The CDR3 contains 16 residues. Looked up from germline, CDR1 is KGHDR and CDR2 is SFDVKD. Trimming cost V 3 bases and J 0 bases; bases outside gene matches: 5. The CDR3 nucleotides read TGTGCCACCAGTGATCCCAGACAGGGGACTAACTATGGCTACACCTTC. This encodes CATSDPRQGTNYGYTF.

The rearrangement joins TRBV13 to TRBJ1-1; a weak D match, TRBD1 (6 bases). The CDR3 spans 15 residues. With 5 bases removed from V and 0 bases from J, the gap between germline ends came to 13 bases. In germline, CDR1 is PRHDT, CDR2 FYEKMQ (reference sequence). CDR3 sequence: CASSLRTALNTEAFF. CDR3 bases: TGTGCCAGCAGCCTTCGGACAGCCTTGAACACTGAAGCTTTCTTT. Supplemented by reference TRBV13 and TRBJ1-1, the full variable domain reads AAGVIQSPRHLIKEKRETATLKCYPIPRHDTVYWYQQGPGQDPQFLISFYEKMQSDKGSIPDRFSAQQFSDYHSELNMSSLELGDSALYFCASSLRTALNTEAFFGQGTRLTVV.

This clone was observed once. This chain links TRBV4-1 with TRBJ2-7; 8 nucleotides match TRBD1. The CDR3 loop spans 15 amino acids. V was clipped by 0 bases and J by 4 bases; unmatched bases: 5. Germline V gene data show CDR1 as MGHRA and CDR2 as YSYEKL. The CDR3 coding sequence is TGCGCCAGCAGCCAAGAGCAGGGGGCGGTGTACGAGCAGTACTTC. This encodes CASSQEQGAVYEQYF.

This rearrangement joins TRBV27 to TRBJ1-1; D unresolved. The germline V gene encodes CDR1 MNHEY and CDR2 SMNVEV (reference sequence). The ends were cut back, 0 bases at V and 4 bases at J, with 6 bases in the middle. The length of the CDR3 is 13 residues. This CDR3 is CASSLSEGTEAFF. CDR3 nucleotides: TGTGCCAGCAGTTTATCGGAGGGCACTGAAGCTTTCTTT.

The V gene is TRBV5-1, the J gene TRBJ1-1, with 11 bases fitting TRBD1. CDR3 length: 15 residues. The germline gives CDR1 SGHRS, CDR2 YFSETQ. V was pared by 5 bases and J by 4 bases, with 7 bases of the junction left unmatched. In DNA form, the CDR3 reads TGCGCCAGCAGGTGGACAGGGGGCGGGGTCACTGAAGCTTTCTTT. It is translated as CASRWTGGGVTEAFF.

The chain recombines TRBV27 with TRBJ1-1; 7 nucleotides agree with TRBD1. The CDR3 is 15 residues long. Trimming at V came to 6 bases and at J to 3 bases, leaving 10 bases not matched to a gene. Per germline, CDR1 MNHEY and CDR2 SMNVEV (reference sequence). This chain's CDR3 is CASSRLGQTYTEAFF. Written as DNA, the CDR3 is TGTGCCAGCAGCCGCCTGGGACAGACGTACACTGAAGCTTTCTTT.

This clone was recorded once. As DNA, the CDR3 is TGCGCCAGCAGCCAAGATCACTCTGGGGCCAACGTCCTGACTTTC. Translating gives CASSQDHSGANVLTF. This chain uses TRBV4-3 with TRBJ2-6; D not certain. CDR3 size: 15 residues. Germline V lookup: CDR1 LGHNA, CDR2 YSLEER. V gave up 0 bases and J gave up 0 bases, with 3 bases separating them.

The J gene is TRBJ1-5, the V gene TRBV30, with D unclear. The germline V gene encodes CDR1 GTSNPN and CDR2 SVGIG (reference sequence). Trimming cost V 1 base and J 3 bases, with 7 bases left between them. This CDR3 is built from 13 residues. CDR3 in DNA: TGTGCCTGGAGTGGGCAGGACAATCAGCCCCAGCATTTT. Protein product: CAWSGQDNQPQHF.

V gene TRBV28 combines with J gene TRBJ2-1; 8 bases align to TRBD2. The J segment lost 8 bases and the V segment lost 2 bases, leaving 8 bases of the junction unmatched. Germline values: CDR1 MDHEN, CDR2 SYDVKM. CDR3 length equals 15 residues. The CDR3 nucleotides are TGTGCCAGCAGTTTACCGGGAGGGCCGTCTGATGAGCAGTTCTTC. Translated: CASSLPGGPSDEQFF.

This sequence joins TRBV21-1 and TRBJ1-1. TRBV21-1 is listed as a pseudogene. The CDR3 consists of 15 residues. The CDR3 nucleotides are TGTGCCAGCAGCAAGATGAGGGTGCGCAACACTGAAGCTTTCTTT. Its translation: CASSKMRVRNTEAFF.

CDR3 DNA sequence: TGTGCCAGCAGTCTCCGGGACAGGGCTGGCTACACCTTC. Its protein product is CASSLRDRAGYTF. J is TRBJ1-2 and V is TRBV25-1, with TRBD1 matching 9 bases. J was trimmed by 7 bases and V by 5 bases; bases with no gene match: 5. The CDR3 length is 13 residues. CDR1 and CDR2 (germline): MGHDK, SYGVNS.

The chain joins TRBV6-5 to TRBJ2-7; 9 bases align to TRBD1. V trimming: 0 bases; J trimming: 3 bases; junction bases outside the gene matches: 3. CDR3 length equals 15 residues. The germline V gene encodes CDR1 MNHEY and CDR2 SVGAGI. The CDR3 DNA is TGTGCCAGCAGTTACTCGAACAGGGGGCTCTACGAGCAGTACTTC. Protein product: CASSYSNRGLYEQYF.

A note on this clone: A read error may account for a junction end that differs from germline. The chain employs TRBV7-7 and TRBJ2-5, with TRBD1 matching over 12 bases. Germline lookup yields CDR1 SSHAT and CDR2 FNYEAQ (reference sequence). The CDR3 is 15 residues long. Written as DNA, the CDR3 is TGTGCTAGCAGCTTAGGGACAGGGGGCGTAGAGACCCAGTACTTC. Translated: CASSLGTGGVETQYF.

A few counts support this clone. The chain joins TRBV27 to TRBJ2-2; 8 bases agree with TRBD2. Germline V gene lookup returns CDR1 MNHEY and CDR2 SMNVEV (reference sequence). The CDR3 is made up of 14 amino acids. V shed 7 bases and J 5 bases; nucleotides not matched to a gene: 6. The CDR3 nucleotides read TGTGCCAGCAAGAGCGGGAGTGGTACCGGGGAGCTGTTTTTT. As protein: CASKSGSGTGELFF.

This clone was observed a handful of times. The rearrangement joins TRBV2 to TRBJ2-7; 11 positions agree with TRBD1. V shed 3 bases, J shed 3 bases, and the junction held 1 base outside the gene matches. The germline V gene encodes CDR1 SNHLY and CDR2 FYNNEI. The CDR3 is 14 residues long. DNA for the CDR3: TGTGCCAGCAGTGACGGGACAGGGGGCTACGAGCAGTACTTC. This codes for CASSDGTGGYEQYF. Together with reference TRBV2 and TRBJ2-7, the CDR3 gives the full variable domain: EPEVTQTPSHQVTQMGQEVILRCVPISNHLYFYWYRQILGQKVEFLVSFYNNEISEKSEIFDDQFSVERPDGSNFTLKIRSTKLEDSAMYFCASSDGTGGYEQYFGPGTRLTVT.

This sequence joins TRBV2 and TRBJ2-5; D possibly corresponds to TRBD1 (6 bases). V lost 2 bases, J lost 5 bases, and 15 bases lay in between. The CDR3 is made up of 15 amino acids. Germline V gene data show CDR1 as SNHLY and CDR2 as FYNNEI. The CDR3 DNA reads TGTGCCAGCAGTGAATCGCAGGGGTTGAGTGAGACCCAGTACTTC. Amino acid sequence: CASSESQGLSETQYF.

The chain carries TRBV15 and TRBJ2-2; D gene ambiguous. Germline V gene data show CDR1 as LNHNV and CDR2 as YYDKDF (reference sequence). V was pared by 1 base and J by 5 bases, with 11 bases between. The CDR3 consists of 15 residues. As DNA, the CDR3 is TGTGCCACCAGCAGAGTCCTAGAAAGAACCGGGGAGCTGTTTTTT. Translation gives CATSRVLERTGELFF.

Here the CDR3 reads CASSLATATNEKLFF. CDR3 bases: TGTGCCAGCAGCCTCGCGACAGCAACTAATGAAAAACTGTTTTTT. This sequence joins TRBV3-1 (or the pseudogene TRBV3-2) and TRBJ1-4; a weak D match, TRBD1 (5 bases). Trimming took 4 bases from V and 0 from J, leaving 9 bases between them. Germline CDR1 LGHDT, CDR2 YNNKEL (reference sequence). The CDR3 has 15 residues.